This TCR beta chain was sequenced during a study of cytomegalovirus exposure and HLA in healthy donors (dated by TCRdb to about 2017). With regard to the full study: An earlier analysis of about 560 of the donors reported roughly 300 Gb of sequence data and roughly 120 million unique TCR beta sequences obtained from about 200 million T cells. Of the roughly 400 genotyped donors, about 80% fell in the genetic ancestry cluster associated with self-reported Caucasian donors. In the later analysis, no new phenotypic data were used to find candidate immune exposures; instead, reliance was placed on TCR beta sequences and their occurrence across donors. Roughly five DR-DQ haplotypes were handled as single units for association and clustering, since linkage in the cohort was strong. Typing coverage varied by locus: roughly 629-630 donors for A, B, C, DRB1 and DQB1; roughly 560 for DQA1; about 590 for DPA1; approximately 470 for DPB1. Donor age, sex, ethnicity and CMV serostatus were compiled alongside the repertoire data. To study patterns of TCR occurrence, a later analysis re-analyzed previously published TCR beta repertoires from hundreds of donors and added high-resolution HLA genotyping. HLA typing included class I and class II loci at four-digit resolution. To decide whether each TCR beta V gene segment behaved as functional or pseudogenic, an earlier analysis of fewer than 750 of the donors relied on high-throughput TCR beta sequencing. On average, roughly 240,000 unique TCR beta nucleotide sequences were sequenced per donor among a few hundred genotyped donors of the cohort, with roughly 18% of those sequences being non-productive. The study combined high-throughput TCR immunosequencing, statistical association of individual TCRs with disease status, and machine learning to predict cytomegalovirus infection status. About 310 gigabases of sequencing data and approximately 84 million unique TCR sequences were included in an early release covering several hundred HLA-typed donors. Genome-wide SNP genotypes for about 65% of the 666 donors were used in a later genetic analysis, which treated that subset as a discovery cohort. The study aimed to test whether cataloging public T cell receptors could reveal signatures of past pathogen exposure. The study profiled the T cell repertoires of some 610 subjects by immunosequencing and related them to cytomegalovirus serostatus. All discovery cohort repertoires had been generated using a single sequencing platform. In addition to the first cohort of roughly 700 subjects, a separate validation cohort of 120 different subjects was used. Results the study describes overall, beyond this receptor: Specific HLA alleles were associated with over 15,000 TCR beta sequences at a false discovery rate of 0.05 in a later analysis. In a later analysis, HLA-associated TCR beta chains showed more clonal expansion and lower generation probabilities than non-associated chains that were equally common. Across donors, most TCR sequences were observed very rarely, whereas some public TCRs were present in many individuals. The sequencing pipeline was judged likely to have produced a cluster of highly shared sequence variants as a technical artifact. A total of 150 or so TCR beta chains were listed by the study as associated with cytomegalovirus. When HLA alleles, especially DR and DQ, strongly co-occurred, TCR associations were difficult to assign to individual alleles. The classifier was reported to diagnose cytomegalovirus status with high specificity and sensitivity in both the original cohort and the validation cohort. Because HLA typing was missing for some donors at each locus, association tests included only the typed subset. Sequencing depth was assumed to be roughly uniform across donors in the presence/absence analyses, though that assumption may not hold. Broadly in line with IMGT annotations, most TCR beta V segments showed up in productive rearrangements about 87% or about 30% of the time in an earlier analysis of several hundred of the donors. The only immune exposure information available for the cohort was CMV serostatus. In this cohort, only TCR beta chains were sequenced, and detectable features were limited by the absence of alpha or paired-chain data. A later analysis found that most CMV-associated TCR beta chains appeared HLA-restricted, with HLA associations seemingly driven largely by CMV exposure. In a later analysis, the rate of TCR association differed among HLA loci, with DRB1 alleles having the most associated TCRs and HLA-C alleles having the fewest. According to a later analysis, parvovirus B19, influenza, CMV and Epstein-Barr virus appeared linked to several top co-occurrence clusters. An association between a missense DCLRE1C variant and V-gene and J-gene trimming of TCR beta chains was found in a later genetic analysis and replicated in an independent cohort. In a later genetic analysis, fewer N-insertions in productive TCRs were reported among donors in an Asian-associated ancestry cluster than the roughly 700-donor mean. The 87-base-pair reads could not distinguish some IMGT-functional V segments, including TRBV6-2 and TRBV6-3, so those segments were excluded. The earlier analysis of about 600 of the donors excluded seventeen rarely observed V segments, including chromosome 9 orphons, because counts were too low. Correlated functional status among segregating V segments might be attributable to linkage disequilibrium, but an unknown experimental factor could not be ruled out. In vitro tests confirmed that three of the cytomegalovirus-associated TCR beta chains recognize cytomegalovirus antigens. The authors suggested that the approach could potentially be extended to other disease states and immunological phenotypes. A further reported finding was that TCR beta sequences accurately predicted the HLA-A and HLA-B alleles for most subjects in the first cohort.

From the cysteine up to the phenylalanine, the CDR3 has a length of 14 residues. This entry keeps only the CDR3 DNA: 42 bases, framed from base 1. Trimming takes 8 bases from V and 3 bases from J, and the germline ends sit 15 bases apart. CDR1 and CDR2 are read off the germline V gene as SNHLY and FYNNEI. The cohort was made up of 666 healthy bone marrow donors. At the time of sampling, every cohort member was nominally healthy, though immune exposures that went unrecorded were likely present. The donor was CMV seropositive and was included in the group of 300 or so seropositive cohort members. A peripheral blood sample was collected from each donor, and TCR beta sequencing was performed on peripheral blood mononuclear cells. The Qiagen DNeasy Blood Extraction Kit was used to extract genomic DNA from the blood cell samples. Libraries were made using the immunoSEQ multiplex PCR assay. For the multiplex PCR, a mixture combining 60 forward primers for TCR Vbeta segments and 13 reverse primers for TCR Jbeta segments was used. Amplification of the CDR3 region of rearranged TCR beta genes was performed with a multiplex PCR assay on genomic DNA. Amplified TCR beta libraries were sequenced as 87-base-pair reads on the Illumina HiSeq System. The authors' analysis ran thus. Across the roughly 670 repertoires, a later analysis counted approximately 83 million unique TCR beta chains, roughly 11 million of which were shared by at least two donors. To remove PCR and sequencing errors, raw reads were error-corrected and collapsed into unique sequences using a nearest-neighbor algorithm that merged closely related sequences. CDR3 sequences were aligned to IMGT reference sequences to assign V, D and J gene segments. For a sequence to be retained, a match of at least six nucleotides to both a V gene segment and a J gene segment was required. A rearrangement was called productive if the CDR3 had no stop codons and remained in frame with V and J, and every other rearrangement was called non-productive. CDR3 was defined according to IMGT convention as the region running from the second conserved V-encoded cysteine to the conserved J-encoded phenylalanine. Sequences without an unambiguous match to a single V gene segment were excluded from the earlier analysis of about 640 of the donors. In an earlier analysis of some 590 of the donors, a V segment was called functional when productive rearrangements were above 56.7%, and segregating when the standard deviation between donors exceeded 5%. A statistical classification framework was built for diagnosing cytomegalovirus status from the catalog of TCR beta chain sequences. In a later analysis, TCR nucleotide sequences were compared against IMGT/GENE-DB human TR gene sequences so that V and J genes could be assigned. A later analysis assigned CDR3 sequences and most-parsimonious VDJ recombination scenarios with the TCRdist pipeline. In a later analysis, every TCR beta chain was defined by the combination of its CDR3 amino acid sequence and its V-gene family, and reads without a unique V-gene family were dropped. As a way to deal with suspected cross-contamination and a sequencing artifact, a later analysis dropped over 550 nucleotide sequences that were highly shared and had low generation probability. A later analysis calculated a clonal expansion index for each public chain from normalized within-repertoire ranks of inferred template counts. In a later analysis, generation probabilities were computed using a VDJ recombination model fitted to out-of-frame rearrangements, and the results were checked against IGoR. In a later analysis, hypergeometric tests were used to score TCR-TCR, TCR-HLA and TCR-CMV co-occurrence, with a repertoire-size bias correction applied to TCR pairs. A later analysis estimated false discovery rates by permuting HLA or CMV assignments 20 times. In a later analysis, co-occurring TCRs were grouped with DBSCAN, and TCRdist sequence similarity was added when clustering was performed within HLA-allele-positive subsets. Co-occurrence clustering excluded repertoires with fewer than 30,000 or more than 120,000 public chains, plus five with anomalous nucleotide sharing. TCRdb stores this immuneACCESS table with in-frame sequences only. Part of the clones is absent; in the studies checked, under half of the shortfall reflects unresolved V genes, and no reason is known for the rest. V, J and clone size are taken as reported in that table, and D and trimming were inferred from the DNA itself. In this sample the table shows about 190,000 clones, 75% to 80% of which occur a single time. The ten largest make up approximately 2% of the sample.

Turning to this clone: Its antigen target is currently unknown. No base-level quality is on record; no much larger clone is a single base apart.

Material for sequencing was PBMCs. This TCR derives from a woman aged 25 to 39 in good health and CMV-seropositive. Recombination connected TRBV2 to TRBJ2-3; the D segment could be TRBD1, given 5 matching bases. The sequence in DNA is TGTGCCAGCCACTGGGAAGGGGCAACAGATACGCAGTATTTT. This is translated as CASHWEGATDTQYF.